The source of this TCR beta chain is a study of T-cell memory formation after mild COVID-19. Remarks on this clonotype: Its target is unknown. The junction differs from germline at one of its ends, possibly a read error.

This CDR3 is 13 amino acids long. TCRdb reanalysed the 5' RACE reads using MiXCR and keeps one entry per CDR3 protein. The repertoire has 200,000 or so distinct CDR3 sequences, 9.5% of them found once; the top ten carry roughly 4%. Study-wide results and caveats: Memory from before infection featured some responding clones, which suggests cross-reactive memory joined.

The specimen was PBMCs or a T cell subset sorted from them (not recorded which). This chain connects TRBV12-3 or TRBV12-4 to TRBJ2-1; the D is unclear. The sequence was obtained from a man aged 18 to 30 who had mild COVID-19 (a few samples of this study predate the infection). Cell type and time point are not known. CDR3 residues: CARSLTGFNEQFF. CDR3 DNA sequence: TGTGCCAGAAGTTTAACTGGGTTCAATGAGCAGTTCTTC.